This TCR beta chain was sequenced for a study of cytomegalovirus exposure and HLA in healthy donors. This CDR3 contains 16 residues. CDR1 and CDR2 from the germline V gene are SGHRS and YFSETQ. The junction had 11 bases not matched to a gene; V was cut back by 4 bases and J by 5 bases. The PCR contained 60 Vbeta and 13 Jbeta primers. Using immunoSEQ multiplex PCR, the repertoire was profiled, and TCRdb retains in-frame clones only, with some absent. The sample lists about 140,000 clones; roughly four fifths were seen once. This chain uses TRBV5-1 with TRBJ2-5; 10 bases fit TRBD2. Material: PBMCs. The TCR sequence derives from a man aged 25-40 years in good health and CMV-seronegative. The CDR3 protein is CASSTIAGGFVETQYF. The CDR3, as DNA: TGCGCCAGCAGCACCATAGCGGGAGGTTTCGTGGAGACCCAGTACTTC.